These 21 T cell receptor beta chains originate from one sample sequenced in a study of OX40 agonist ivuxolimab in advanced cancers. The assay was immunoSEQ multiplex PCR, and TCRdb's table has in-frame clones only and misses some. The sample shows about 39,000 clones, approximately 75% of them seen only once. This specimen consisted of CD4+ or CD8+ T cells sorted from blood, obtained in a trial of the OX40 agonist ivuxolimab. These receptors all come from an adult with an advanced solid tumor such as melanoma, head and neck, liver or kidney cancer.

For the CDR3, the DNA is TGTGCCAGCACCGGGACAGTCTATGGCTACACCTTC. It is translated as CASTGTVYGYTF. The gene calls are TRBV5-5 and TRBJ1-2; 7 bases map to TRBD1. Germline CDR1 SGHKS, CDR2 YYEKEE (reference sequence). Germline trimming cut 6 bases from V and 4 bases from J; bases unmatched to any gene: 3. The CDR3 covers 12 residues.

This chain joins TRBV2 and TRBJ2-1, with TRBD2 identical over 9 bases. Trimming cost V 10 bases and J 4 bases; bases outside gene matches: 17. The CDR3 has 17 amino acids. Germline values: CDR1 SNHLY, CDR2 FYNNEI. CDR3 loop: CATPGKPTSGQYNEQFF. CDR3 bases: TGTGCCACCCCAGGTAAACCGACTAGCGGCCAATACAATGAGCAGTTCTTC.

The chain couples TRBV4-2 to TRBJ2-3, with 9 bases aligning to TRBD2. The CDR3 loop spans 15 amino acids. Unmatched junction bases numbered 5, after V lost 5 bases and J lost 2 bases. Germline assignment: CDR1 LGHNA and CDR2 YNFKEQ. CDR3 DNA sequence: TGTGCCAGCAGCTTAGCGGGAGTAGACACAGATACGCAGTATTTT. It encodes CASSLAGVDTDTQYF.

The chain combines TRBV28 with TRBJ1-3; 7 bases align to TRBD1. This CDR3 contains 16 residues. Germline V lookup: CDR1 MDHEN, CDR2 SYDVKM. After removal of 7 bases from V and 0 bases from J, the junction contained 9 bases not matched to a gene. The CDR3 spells CASNSGTVFSGNTIYF. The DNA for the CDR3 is TGTGCCAGCAACTCCGGGACAGTTTTCTCTGGAAACACCATATATTTT.

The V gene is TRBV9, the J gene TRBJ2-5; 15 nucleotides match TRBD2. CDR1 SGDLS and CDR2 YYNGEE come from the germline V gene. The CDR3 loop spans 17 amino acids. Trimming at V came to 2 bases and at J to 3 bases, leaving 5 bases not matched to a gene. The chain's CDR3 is CASSVGLAGGGEETQYF. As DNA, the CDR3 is TGTGCCAGCAGCGTCGGACTAGCGGGAGGGGGGGAAGAGACCCAGTACTTC.

The CDR3 region is CASSWTSSNTGELFF. The CDR3 bases are TGTGCCAGCAGCTGGACTAGTAGCAACACCGGGGAGCTGTTTTTT. This chain joins TRBV7-2 and TRBJ2-2, with TRBD2 identical over 7 bases. This CDR3 is 15 amino acids long. V shed 4 bases and J 2 bases; nucleotides not matched to a gene: 4. Germline V lookup: CDR1 SGHTA, CDR2 FQGNSA.

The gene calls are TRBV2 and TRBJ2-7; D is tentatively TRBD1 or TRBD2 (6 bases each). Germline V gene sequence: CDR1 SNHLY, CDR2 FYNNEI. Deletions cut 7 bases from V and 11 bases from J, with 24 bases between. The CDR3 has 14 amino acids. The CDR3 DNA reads TGTGCCAGCAAAGAGGGGGGCCGTTCCTTTAGGAAGTACTTC. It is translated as CASKEGGRSFRKYF.

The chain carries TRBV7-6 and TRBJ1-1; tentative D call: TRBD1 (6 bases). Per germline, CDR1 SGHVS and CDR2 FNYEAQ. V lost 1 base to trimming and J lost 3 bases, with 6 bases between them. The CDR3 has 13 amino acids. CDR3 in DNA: TGTGCCAGCAGCTTAGACAGGGACACTGAAGCTTTCTTT. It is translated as CASSLDRDTEAFF.

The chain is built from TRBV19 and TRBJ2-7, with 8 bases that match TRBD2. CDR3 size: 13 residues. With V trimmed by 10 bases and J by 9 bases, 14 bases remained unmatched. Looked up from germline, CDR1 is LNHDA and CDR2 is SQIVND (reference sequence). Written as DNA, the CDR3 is TGTGCCACCCCGGGTGTAGCGGGAATGCGGCAGTACTTC. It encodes CATPGVAGMRQYF. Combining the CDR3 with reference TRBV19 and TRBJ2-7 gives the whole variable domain DGGITQSPKYLFRKEGQNVTLSCEQNLNHDAMYWYRQDPGQGLRLIYYSQIVNDFQKGDIAEGYSVSREKKESFPLTVTSAQKNPTAFYLCATPGVAGMRQYFGPGTRLTVT.

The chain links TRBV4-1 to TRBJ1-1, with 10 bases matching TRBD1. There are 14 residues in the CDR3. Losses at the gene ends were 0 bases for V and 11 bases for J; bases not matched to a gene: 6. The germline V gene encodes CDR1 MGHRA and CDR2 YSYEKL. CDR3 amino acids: CASSQDQRTGGAFF. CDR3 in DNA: TGCGCCAGCAGCCAAGATCAAAGGACAGGGGGGGCTTTCTTT.

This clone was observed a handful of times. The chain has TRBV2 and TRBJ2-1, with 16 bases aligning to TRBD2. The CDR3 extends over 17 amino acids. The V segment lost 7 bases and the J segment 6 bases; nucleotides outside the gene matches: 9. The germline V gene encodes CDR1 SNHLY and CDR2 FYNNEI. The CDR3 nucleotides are TGTGCCAGCACTTCCATGGGACTAGCGGGAGGGGGCAATGAGCAGTTCTTC. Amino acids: CASTSMGLAGGGNEQFF. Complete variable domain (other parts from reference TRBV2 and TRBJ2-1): EPEVTQTPSHQVTQMGQEVILRCVPISNHLYFYWYRQILGQKVEFLVSFYNNEISEKSEIFDDQFSVERPDGSNFTLKIRSTKLEDSAMYFCASTSMGLAGGGNEQFFGPGTRLTVL.

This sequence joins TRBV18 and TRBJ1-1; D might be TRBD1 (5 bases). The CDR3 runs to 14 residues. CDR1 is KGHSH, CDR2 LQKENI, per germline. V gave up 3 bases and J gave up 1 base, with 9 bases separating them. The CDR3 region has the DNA TGTGCCAGCTCACCGGCAGGGTGGAACACTGAAGCTTTCTTT. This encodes CASSPAGWNTEAFF.

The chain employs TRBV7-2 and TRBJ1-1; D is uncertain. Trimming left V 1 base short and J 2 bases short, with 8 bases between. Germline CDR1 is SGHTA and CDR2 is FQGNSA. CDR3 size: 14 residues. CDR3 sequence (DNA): TGTGCCAGCAGCTTAGTAGGGTCCAACACTGAAGCTTTCTTT. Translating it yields CASSLVGSNTEAFF.

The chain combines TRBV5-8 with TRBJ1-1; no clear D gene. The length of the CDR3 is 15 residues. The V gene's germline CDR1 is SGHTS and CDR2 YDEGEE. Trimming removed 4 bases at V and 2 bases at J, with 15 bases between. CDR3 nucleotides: TGTGCCAGCAGCGCTGAAAAGGGTTTCAACACTGAAGCTTTCTTT. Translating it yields CASSAEKGFNTEAFF.

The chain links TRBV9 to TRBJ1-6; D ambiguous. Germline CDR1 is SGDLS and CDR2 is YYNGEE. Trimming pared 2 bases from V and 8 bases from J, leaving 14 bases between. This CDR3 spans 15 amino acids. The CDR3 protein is CASSVSPSQDSPLHF. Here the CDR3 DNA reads TGTGCCAGCAGCGTTTCCCCATCTCAGGATTCACCCCTCCACTTT.

The CDR3 nucleotides read TGTGCCAGCAGTTACACAAACGGGCTTTTGAATGAGCAGTTCTTC. Translated, it gives CASSYTNGLLNEQFF. The chain uses TRBV6-5 and TRBJ2-1; no reliable D call. This CDR3 has 15 residues. Germline-derived CDR1 and CDR2 are MNHEY and SVGAGI. The V end lost 2 bases, the J end lost 7 bases, and 15 bases lay between the germline ends.

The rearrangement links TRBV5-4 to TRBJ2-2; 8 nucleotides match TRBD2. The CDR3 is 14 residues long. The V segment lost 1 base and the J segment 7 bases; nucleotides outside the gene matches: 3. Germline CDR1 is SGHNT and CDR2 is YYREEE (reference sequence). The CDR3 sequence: CASSLPGGDGELFF. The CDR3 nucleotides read TGTGCCAGCAGCTTGCCCGGGGGGGACGGGGAGCTGTTTTTT.

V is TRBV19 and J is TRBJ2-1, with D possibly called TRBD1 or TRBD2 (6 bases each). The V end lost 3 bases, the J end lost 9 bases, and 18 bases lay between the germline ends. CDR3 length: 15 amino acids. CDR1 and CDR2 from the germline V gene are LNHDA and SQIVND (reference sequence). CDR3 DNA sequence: TGTGCCAGTAGTATGACGCAGGGGAGGATAGGTGAGCAGTTCTTC. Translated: CASSMTQGRIGEQFF.

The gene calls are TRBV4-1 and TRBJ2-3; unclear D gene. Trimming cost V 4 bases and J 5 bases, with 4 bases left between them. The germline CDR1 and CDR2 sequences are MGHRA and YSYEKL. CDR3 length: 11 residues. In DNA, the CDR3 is TGCGCCAGCAGCCTGGAAGATACGCAGTATTTT. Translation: CASSLEDTQYF.

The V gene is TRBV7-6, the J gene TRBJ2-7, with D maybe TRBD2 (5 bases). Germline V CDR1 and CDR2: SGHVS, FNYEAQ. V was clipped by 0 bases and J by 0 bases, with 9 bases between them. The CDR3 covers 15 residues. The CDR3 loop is CASSLATGSSYEQYV. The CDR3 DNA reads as TGTGCCAGCAGCTTAGCGACGGGGAGCTCCTACGAGCAGTACGTC.

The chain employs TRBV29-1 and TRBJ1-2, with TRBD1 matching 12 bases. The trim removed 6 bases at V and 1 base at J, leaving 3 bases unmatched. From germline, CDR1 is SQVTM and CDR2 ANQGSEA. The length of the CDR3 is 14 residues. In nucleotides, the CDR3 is TGCAGCGTGGGACAGGGGGCCGTTAACTATGGCTACACCTTC. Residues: CSVGQGAVNYGYTF.